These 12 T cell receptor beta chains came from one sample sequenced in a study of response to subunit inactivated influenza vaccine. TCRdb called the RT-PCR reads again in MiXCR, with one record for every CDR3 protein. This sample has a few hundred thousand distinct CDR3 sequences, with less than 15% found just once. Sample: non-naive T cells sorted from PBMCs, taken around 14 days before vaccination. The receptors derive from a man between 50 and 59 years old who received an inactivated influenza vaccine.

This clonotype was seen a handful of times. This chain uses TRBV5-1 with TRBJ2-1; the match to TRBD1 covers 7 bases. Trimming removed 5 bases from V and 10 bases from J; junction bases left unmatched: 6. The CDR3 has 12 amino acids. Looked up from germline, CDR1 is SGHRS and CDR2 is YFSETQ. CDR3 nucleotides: TGCGCCAGCAGGGCGGACAGGCGCGAGCAGTTCTTC. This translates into CASRADRREQFF.

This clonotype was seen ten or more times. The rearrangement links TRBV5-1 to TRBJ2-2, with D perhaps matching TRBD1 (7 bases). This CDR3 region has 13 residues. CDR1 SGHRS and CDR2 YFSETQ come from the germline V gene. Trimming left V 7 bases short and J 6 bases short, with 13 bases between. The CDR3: CASRTGEAGELFF. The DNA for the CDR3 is TGCGCCAGCCGAACAGGGGAGGCCGGGGAGCTGTTTTTT.

The CDR3 nucleotides are TGCGCCAGCAGCTTGGGCGGGGGGCGATTCGAGACCCAGTACTTC. This sequence encodes CASSLGGGRFETQYF. The V gene is TRBV5-1, the J gene TRBJ2-5; 8 bases map to TRBD2. The CDR3 sequence is 15 residues long. The V gene's germline CDR1 is SGHRS and CDR2 YFSETQ. The ends lost 0 bases at V and 5 bases at J; junction bases unmatched: 6.

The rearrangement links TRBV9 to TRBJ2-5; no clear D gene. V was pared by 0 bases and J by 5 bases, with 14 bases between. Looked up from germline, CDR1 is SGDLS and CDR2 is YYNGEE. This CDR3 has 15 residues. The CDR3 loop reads CASSVEARLGETQYF. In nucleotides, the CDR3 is TGTGCCAGCAGCGTAGAGGCTCGCCTTGGCGAGACCCAGTACTTC. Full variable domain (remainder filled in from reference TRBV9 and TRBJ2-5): DSGVTQTPKHLITATGQRVTLRCSPRSGDLSVYWYQQSLDQGLQFLIQYYNGEERAKGNILERFSAQQFPDLHSELNLSSLELGDSALYFCASSVEARLGETQYFGPGTRLLVL.

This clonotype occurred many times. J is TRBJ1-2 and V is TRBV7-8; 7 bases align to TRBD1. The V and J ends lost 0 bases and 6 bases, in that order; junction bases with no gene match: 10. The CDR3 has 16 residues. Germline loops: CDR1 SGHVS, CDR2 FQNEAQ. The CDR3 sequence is CASSLAPTGERHGYTF. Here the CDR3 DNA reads TGTGCCAGCAGCTTAGCGCCAACAGGGGAACGTCATGGCTACACCTTC.

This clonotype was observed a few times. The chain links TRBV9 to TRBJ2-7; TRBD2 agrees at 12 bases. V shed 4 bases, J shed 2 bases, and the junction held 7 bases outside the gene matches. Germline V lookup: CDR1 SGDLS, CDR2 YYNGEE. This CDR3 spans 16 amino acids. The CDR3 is CASSPTLAGGTYEQYF. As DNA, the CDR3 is TGTGCCAGCAGCCCCACACTAGCGGGGGGTACCTACGAGCAGTACTTC.

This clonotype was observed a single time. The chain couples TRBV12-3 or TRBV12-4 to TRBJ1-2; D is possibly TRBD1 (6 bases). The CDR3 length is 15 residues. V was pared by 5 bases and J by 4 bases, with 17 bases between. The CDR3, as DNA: TGTGCCAGCAGTGCGTACAGGGCCTACGGCTATGGCTACACCTTC. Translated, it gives CASSAYRAYGYGYTF.

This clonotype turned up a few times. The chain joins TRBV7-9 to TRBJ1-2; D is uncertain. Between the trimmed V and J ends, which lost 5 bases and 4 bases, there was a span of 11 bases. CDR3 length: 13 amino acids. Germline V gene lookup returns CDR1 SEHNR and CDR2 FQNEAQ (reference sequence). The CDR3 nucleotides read TGTGCCAGCAGCCGGGCCGCCGGCTATGGCTACACCTTC. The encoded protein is CASSRAAGYGYTF. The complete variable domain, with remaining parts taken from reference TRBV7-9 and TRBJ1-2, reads DTGVSQNPRHKITKRGQNVTFRCDPISEHNRLYWYRQTLGQGPEFLTYFQNEAQLEKSRLLSDRFSAERPKGSFSTLEIQRTEQGDSAMYLCASSRAAGYGYTFGSGTRLTVV.

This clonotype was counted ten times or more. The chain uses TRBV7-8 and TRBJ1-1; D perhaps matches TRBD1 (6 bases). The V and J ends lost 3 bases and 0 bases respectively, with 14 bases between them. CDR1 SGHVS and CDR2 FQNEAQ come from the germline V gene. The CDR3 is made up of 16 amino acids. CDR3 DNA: TGTGCCAGCAGCTTTGCCTCCGGGACAATGAACACTGAAGCTTTCTTT. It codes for CASSFASGTMNTEAFF.

CDR3 nucleotides: TGTGCCAGCAGCCCCCCGAGGTTCTACGAGCAGTACTTC. It translates to CASSPPRFYEQYF. This chain joins TRBV9 and TRBJ2-7; D is uncertain. Germline CDR1 and CDR2: SGDLS and YYNGEE. The CDR3 has 13 amino acids. Trimming took 4 bases from V and 3 from J, leaving 11 bases between them.

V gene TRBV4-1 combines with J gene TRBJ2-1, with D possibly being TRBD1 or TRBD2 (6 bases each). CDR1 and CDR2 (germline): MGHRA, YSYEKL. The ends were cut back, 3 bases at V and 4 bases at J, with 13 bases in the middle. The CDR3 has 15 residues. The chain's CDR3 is CASSQGGHPYNEQFF. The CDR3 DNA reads TGCGCCAGCAGCCAGGGGGGACACCCTTACAATGAGCAGTTCTTC.

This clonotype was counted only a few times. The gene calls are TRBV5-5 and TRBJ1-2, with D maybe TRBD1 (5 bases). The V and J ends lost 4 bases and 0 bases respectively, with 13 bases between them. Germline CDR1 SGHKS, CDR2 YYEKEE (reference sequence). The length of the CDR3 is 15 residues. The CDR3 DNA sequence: TGTGCCAGCAGCCAGTCCGCAGGGTCTAACTATGGCTACACCTTC. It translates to CASSQSAGSNYGYTF.